What follows is one T cell receptor (beta chain) and its context. The time point denotes: blood 4 weeks post-SBRT, at nephrectomy. Indicated treatment: 15 Gy SBRT to primary tumor, nephrectomy 4 weeks later. Sequencing was performed with immunoSEQ multiplex PCR; in TCRdb, only in-frame clones are kept and a portion is missing. The repertoire holds about 140,000 clones, with around nine tenths as singletons. The CDR3 sequence is 20 residues long. Trimming at V came to 2 bases and at J to 0 bases, leaving 11 bases not matched to a gene. The sample originates from a study of radiation and T cells in renal cell carcinoma.

This clonotype was obtained from a woman between 45 and 60 years old with renal cell carcinoma. The source was blood, collected from a patient whose treatment included radiotherapy and nephrectomy. The chain links TRBV23-1 to TRBJ2-6; 9 bases agree with TRBD1. TRBV23-1 is an open reading frame, and its role is uncertain. The CDR3 is CASSQTGQGRTNSGANVLTF. The CDR3 nucleotides read TGCGCCAGCAGTCAAACGGGACAGGGACGCACCAACTCTGGGGCCAACGTCCTGACTTTC.